Following are 10 T cell receptor beta chains from one sample sequenced in a study of blood T cell repertoires in COVID-19. Measured with immunoSEQ multiplex PCR; TCRdb has only the in-frame clones, and not every one. The sample lists 80,000 or so clones, more than 75% seen once, with roughly 7.4% in the top ten. Specimen: peripheral blood. The receptors here all came from a human donor in a cohort sampled during active COVID-19.

This chain connects TRBV4-1 to TRBJ1-1, with D tentatively TRBD1 (5 bases). V was shortened by 6 bases and J by 4 bases, with 12 bases between the two germline ends. This CDR3 region has 13 residues. Germline assignment: CDR1 MGHRA and CDR2 YSYEKL. The chain's CDR3 is CASRGLRITEAFF. The CDR3 DNA is TGCGCCAGCAGGGGACTGAGGATCACTGAAGCTTTCTTT.

This clone was detected only once. The chain employs TRBV7-3 and TRBJ2-3, with TRBD2 matching over 8 bases. Losses at the gene ends were 2 bases for V and 3 bases for J; bases not matched to a gene: 7. CDR3 length: 16 residues. Germline assignment: CDR1 SGHTA and CDR2 FQGTGA. CDR3 sequence (DNA): TGTGCCAGCAGCTTAGATCTGGGACTAGGAACAGATACGCAGTATTTT. Translating gives CASSLDLGLGTDTQYF.

The chain joins TRBV29-1 to TRBJ1-2; D not resolved. V was clipped by 5 bases and J by 0 bases, with 7 bases between them. The CDR3 runs 12 residues. Germline CDR1 SQVTM, CDR2 ANQGSEA. CDR3 DNA sequence: TGCAGCGTTATGCAGACTAACTATGGCTACACCTTC. Translating it yields CSVMQTNYGYTF.

Note on this clone: The identical CDR3 is also encoded by other nucleotide sequences in the sample. The J gene is TRBJ2-7, the V gene TRBV5-1; 12 bases agree with TRBD2. Germline V gene sequence: CDR1 SGHRS, CDR2 YFSETQ. V dropped 4 bases and J dropped 6; count of bases not matched to a gene: 8. The CDR3 has 15 residues. The CDR3 loop reads CASSLTSGGGREQYF. CDR3 DNA sequence: TGCGCCAGCAGCCTGACTAGCGGGGGCGGGCGCGAGCAGTACTTC.

The chain joins TRBV7-8 to TRBJ2-4, with a weak D call TRBD2 (5 bases). Deletions cut 3 bases from V and 3 bases from J, with 12 bases between. Germline values: CDR1 SGHVS, CDR2 FQNEAQ. The CDR3 spans 15 residues. The CDR3 sequence is CASSLGGFGKNIQYF. The CDR3 DNA follows: TGTGCCAGCAGCTTGGGCGGGTTCGGCAAAAACATTCAGTACTTC.

V usage is TRBV5-4 and J usage is TRBJ2-5; maybe TRBD2 (5 bases). The CDR3 has 15 residues. Deletions cut 1 base from V and 3 bases from J, with 13 bases between. Germline CDR1 SGHNT, CDR2 YYREEE (reference sequence). The CDR3 loop is CASSLRGLEKETQYF. CDR3 nucleotide sequence: TGTGCCAGCAGCTTGCGAGGACTCGAAAAAGAGACCCAGTACTTC.

The CDR3 region has the DNA TGCGCCAGCAGTGAGTCAGGTGGACAGGGTGTCTATGGCTACACCTTC. Translated: CASSESGGQGVYGYTF. The chain employs TRBV10-2 and TRBJ1-2; 8 bases line up with TRBD1. Trimming at V came to 0 bases and at J to 4 bases, leaving 7 bases not matched to a gene. The CDR3 covers 16 residues. Germline V gene data show CDR1 as WSHSY and CDR2 as SAAADI.

The chain employs TRBV13 and TRBJ1-1, with D perhaps matching TRBD1 (6 bases). From germline, CDR1 is PRHDT and CDR2 FYEKMQ (reference sequence). This CDR3 is built from 14 residues. Trimming stripped 5 bases from V and 3 bases from J, with 13 bases between. The CDR3 protein is CASSPQGTYTEAFF. The DNA of the CDR3 is TGTGCCAGCAGCCCGCAGGGGACGTACACTGAAGCTTTCTTT.

V is TRBV4-1 and J is TRBJ2-7, with a tentative D call TRBD2 (6 bases). In germline, CDR1 is MGHRA, CDR2 YSYEKL. This CDR3 contains 13 residues. The germline V and J ends were trimmed by 4 bases and 4 bases, with 11 bases remaining between them. The DNA for the CDR3 is TGCGCCAGCAGCCCGAACGGGGGATACGAGCAGTACTTC. It yields the protein CASSPNGGYEQYF.

The rearrangement joins TRBV7-9 to TRBJ1-4, with TRBD1 matching over 10 bases. The CDR3 is 15 residues long. Looked up from germline, CDR1 is SEHNR and CDR2 is FQNEAQ (reference sequence). J lost 8 bases, V lost 4 bases, and 7 bases had no gene match. CDR3 bases: TGTGCCAGCAGCTCCGGACAGGGGGTCTTGGAAAAACTGTTTTTT. Translating gives CASSSGQGVLEKLFF. The full variable domain, completed using reference TRBV7-9 and TRBJ1-4, is DTGVSQNPRHKITKRGQNVTFRCDPISEHNRLYWYRQTLGQGPEFLTYFQNEAQLEKSRLLSDRFSAERPKGSFSTLEIQRTEQGDSAMYLCASSSGQGVLEKLFFGSGTQLSVL.